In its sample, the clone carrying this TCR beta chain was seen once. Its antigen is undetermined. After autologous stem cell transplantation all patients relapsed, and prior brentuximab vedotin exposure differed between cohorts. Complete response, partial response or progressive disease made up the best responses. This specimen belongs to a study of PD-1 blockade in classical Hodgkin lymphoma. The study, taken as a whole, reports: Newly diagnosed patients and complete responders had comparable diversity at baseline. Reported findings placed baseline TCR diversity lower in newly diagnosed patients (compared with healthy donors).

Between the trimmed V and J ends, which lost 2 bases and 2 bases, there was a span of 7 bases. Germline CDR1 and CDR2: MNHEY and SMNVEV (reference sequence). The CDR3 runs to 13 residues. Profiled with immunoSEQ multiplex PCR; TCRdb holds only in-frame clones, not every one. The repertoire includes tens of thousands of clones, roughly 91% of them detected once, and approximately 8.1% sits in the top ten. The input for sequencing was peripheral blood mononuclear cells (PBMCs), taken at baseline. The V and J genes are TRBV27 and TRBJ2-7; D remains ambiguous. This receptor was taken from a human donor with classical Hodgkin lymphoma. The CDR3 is CASSLNTPYEQYF. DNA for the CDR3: TGTGCCAGCAGTTTAAATACCCCCTACGAGCAGTACTTC.